Below, 14 T cell receptor beta chains from the same sample are listed, as sequenced in a study of naive and memory T cell subsets. The library had UMIs added by 3' ligation of an oligonucleotide to TCR cDNA. Ligated cDNA underwent four rounds of PCR with nested alpha and beta constant region primers and SP2. From the 5' RACE reads, TCRdb called clonotypes with MiXCR, one entry per CDR3 protein. The sample has some 60,000 distinct CDR3 sequences, more than 6.5% seen once. These receptors were taken from a female donor in good health.

This clonotype was seen at least ten times. This sequence joins TRBV19 and TRBJ2-2, with TRBD1 as a possible D gene (5 bases). Germline-derived CDR1 and CDR2 are LNHDA and SQIVND (reference sequence). The CDR3 totals 13 residues. V was pared by 8 bases and J by 2 bases, with 9 bases between. CDR3 region: CASSDSNTGELFF. The CDR3 DNA follows: TGTGCCAGTTCCGACAGTAACACCGGGGAGCTGTTTTTT.

At least ten counts were recorded for this clonotype. This chain uses TRBV6-6 with TRBJ2-1; the match to TRBD2 covers 11 bases. V lost 5 bases, J lost 4 bases, and 4 bases stayed unmatched. This CDR3 is 15 amino acids long. CDR1 is MNHNY and CDR2 is SVGAGI in the germline V gene (reference sequence). CDR3 amino acids: CASSGLAGTYNEQFF. CDR3 bases: TGTGCCAGCAGTGGACTAGCGGGTACTTACAATGAGCAGTTCTTC.

This clonotype has more than one count but fewer than ten. This chain connects TRBV4-1 to TRBJ1-1; D call uncertain. CDR1 and CDR2 (germline): MGHRA, YSYEKL. The CDR3 totals 14 residues. The germline V and J ends were trimmed by 4 bases and 4 bases, with 13 bases remaining between them. The CDR3, as DNA: TGCGCCAGCAGCCCGGGGTGGGGTGTCACTGAAGCTTTCTTT. Amino acid sequence: CASSPGWGVTEAFF.

This clonotype was seen a few times. This chain uses TRBV28 with TRBJ2-5, with 7 bases identical to TRBD1. The CDR3 extends over 15 amino acids. The V gene's germline CDR1 is MDHEN and CDR2 SYDVKM. J was trimmed by 4 bases and V by 4 bases; bases with no gene match: 9. The CDR3 region is CASSSPPQGTETQYF. CDR3 bases: TGTGCCAGCAGTTCCCCCCCACAGGGGACAGAGACCCAGTACTTC.

This clonotype was counted only a few times. The chain combines TRBV13 with TRBJ2-2; D might be TRBD1 or TRBD2, each matching 6 bases. V lost 4 bases, J lost 1 base, and 16 bases lay in between. Germline lookup yields CDR1 PRHDT and CDR2 FYEKMQ (reference sequence). The CDR3 sequence is 17 residues long. CDR3 nucleotides: TGTGCCAGCAGCTCGCATATGGAGGGGGGGAACACCGGGGAGCTGTTTTTT. It encodes CASSSHMEGGNTGELFF.

Here the CDR3 reads CASTNRGGADLYEQYF. CDR3 sequence (DNA): TGTGCCAGCACTAACCGGGGGGGGGCGGACCTCTACGAGCAGTACTTC. The V gene is TRBV6-6, the J gene TRBJ2-7; TRBD2 matches 8 bases. The germline gives CDR1 MNHNY, CDR2 SVGAGI (reference sequence). With V trimmed by 7 bases and J by 3 bases, 14 bases remained unmatched. The CDR3 length is 16 residues.

This clonotype was counted at least ten times. The V call is TRBV9, the J call TRBJ1-1; 7 positions agree with TRBD1. CDR3 length equals 15 residues. CDR1 is SGDLS, CDR2 YYNGEE, per germline. V gave up 4 bases and J gave up 3 bases; unmatched junction bases: 9. The CDR3 loop is CASSPGDSWDTEAFF. The CDR3 coding sequence is TGTGCCAGCAGCCCTGGGGACAGCTGGGACACTGAAGCTTTCTTT.

This clonotype has just a few counts. This chain uses TRBV27 with TRBJ1-1, with D uncertain. Per the germline V gene, CDR1 is MNHEY and CDR2 is SMNVEV (reference sequence). The CDR3 covers 12 residues. Trimming left V 8 bases short and J 1 base short, with 8 bases between. The CDR3 DNA sequence: TGTGCCAGCTTTAGACGGAACACTGAAGCTTTCTTT. This codes for CASFRRNTEAFF.

This clonotype was seen more than once but under ten times. The chain recombines TRBV11-2 with TRBJ1-4; 7 bases map to TRBD1. The CDR3 runs 15 residues. J gave up 3 bases and V 4 bases, and 5 bases lay outside the gene matches. Germline loops: CDR1 SGHAT, CDR2 FQNNGV. The CDR3 region has the DNA TGTGCCAGCAGCTATAACAGGGGATCTAATGAAAAACTGTTTTTT. The encoded protein is CASSYNRGSNEKLFF.

This clonotype has a count of ten or more. The V gene is TRBV28, the J gene TRBJ1-2; perhaps TRBD1 as D (6 bases). CDR3 size: 13 residues. V was trimmed by 3 bases and J by 8 bases, leaving 13 bases between them. In germline, CDR1 is MDHEN, CDR2 SYDVKM. CDR3 loop: CASSFAGAQGYTF. In DNA, the CDR3 is TGTGCCAGCAGTTTTGCAGGGGCGCAAGGCTACACCTTC.

This clonotype was observed a handful of times. The rearrangement links TRBV19 to TRBJ1-4; D may be TRBD1 (5 bases). This CDR3 is built from 15 residues. Germline CDR1 and CDR2: LNHDA and SQIVND (reference sequence). V lost 5 bases to trimming and J lost 0 bases, with 10 bases between them. The CDR3 sequence: CASSLRQTTNEKLFF. As DNA, the CDR3 is TGTGCCAGTAGTTTGAGACAGACAACTAATGAAAAACTGTTTTTT.

The table lists this clonotype with a few counts. The chain has TRBV10-3 and TRBJ1-1; D is unresolved. Between the trimmed V and J ends, which lost 2 bases and 1 base, there was a span of 14 bases. The V gene's germline CDR1 is ENHRY and CDR2 SYGVKD. The CDR3 covers 16 residues. The CDR3, as DNA: TGTGCCATCAGTGAGGGACCCTCTAAATGGAACACTGAAGCTTTCTTT. Its protein is CAISEGPSKWNTEAFF.

This clonotype was recorded at least ten times. This chain uses TRBV30 with TRBJ1-1; D gene ambiguous. CDR3 size: 12 residues. Looked up from germline, CDR1 is GTSNPN and CDR2 is SVGIG (reference sequence). The ends were cut back, 0 bases at V and 3 bases at J, with 5 bases in the middle. The DNA for the CDR3 is TGTGCCTGGAGTGTATGGGACACTGAAGCTTTCTTT. Its translation: CAWSVWDTEAFF.

The V and J genes are TRBV20-1 and TRBJ1-5; a weak D match, TRBD1 (5 bases). V lost 6 bases and J 0 bases, leaving 18 bases between the germline ends. Germline V gene data show CDR1 as DFQATT and CDR2 as SNEGSKA (reference sequence). The CDR3 runs to 16 residues. CDR3 protein: CSATRGQDHSNQPQHF. DNA for the CDR3: TGCAGTGCCACAAGGGGCCAGGACCATAGCAATCAGCCCCAGCATTTT.